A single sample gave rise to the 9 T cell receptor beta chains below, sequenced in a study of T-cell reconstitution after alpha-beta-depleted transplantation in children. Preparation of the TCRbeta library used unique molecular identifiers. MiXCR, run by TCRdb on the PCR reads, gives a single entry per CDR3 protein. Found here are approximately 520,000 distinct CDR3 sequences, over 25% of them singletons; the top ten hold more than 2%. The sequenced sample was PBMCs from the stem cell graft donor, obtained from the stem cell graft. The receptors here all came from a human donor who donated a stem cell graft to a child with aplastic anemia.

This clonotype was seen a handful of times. The DNA for the CDR3 is TGCAGTGCTAGTATCCGGGGGCTTGGAAACACCATATATTTT. It is translated as CSASIRGLGNTIYF. The chain recombines TRBV20-1 with TRBJ1-3; the D gene is possibly TRBD1 (6 bases). This CDR3 has 14 residues. Trimming took off 3 bases at V and 3 bases at J, with 12 bases between the two ends. Germline-derived CDR1 and CDR2 are DFQATT and SNEGSKA (reference sequence).

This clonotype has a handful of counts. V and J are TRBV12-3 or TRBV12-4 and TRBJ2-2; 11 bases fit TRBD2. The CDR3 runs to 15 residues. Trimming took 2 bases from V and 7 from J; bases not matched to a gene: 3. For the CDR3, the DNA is TGTGCCAGCAGTTTACGCCTAGCGGGAGGCGGGGAGCTGTTTTTT. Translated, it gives CASSLRLAGGGELFF.

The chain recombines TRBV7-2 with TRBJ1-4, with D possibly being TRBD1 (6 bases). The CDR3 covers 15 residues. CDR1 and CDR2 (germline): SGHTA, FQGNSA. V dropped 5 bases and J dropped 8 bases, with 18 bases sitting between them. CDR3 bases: TGTGCCAGCAGCACCTGGGGGGGGGCTGGGGAAAAACTGTTTTTT. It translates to CASSTWGGAGEKLFF. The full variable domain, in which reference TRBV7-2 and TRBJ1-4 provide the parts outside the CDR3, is GAGVSQSPSNKVTEKGKDVELRCDPISGHTALYWYRQSLGQGLEFLIYFQGNSAPDKSGLPSDRFSAERTGGSVSTLTIQRTQQEDSAVYLCASSTWGGAGEKLFFGSGTQLSVL.

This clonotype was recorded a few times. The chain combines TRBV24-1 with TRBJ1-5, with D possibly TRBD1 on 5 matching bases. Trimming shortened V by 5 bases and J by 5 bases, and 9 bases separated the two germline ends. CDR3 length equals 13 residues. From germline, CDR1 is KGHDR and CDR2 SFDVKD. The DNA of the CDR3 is TGTGCCACCAGTGGGAAGGGACATCAGCCCCAGCATTTT. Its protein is CATSGKGHQPQHF.

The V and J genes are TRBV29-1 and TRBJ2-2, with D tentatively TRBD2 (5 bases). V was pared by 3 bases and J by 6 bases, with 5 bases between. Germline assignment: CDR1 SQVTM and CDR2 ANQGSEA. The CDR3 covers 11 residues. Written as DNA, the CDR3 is TGCAGCGTTGAGAGGGCCGGGGAGCTGTTTTTT. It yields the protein CSVERAGELFF.

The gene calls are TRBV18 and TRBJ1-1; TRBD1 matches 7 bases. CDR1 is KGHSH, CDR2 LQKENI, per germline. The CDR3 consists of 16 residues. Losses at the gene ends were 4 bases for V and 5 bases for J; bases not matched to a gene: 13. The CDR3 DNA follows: TGTGCCAGCTCACAGGGACAGACACGAACACTAACTGAAGCTTTCTTT. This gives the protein CASSQGQTRTLTEAFF.

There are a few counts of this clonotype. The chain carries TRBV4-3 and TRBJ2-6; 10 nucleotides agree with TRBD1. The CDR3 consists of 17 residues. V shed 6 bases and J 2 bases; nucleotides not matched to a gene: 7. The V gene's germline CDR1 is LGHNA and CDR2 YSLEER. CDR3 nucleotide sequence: TGCGCCAGCAGTCCGGGACAGGGGACTACTGGGGCCAACGTCCTGACTTTC. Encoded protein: CASSPGQGTTGANVLTF.

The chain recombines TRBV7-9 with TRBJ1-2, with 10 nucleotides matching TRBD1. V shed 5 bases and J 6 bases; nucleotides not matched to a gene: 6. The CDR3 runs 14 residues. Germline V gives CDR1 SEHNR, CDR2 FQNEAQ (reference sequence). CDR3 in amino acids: CASSPPDRGDGYTF. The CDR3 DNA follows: TGTGCCAGCAGCCCTCCGGACAGGGGGGATGGCTACACCTTC.

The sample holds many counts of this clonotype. The CDR3 sequence: CASSPGDTGELFF. CDR3 coding DNA: TGTGCCAGCAGCCCCGGGGACACCGGGGAGCTGTTTTTT. The chain has TRBV5-5 and TRBJ2-2; the D gene is possibly TRBD2 (5 bases). Germline CDR1 and CDR2: SGHKS and YYEKEE (reference sequence). Trimming removed 4 bases at V and 3 bases at J, with 7 bases between. This CDR3 has 13 residues.